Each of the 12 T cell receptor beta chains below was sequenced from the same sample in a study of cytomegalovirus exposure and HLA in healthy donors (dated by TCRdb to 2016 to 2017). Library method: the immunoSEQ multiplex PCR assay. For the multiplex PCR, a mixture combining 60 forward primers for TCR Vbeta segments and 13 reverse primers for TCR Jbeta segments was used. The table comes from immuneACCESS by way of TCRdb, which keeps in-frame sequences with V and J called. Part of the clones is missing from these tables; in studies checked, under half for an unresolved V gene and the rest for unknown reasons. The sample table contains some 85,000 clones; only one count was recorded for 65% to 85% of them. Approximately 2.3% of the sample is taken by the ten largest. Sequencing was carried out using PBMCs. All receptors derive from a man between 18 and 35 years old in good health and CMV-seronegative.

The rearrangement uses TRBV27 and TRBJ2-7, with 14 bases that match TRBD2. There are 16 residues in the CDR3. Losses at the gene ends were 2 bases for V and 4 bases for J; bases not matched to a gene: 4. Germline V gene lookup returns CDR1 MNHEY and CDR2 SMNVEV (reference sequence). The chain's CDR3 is CASSLSRLAGGYEQYF. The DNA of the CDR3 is TGTGCCAGCAGTTTAAGTCGACTAGCGGGAGGGTACGAGCAGTACTTC.

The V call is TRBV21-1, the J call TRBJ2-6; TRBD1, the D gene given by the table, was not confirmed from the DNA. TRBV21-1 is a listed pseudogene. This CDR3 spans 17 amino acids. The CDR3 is CASSKGGPLSGANVLTF. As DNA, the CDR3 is TGTGCCAGCAGCAAAGGGGGGCCACTCTCTGGGGCCAACGTCCTGACTTTC.

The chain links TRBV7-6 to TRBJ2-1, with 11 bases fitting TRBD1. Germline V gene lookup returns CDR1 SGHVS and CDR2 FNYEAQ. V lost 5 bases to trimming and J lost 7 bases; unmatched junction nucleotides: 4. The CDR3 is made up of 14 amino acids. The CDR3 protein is CASSDGQGANEQFF. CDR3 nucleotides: TGTGCCAGCAGCGACGGACAGGGGGCAAATGAGCAGTTCTTC.

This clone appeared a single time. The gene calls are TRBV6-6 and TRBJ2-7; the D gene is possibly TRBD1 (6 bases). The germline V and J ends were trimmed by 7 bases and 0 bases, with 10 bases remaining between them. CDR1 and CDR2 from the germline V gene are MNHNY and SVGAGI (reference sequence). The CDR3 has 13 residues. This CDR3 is CASKQGFSYEQYF. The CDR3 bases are TGTGCCAGCAAGCAGGGGTTCTCCTACGAGCAGTACTTC.

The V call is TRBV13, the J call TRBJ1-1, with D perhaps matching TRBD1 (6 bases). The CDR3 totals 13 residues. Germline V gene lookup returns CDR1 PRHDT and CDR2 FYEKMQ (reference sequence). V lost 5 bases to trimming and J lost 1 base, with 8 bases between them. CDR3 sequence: CASSLQGNTEAFF. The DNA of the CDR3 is TGTGCCAGCAGCCTACAGGGGAACACTGAAGCTTTCTTT.

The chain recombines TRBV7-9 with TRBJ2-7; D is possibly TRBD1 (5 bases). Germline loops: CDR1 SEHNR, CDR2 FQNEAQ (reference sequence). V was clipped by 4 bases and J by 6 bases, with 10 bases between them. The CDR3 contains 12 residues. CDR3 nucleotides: TGTGCCAGCAGCTATCTTAGGGGCGAGCAGTACTTC. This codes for CASSYLRGEQYF.

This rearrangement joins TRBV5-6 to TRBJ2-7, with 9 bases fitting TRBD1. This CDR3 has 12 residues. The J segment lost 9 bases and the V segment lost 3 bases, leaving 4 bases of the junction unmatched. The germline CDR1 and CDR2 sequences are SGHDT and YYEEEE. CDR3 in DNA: TGTGCCAGCAGCTCCGACAGGGGGGGGCAGTACTTC. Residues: CASSSDRGGQYF.

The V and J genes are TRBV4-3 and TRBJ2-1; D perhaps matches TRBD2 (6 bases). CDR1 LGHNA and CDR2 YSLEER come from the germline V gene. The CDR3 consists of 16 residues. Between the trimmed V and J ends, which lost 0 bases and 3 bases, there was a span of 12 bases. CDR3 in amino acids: CASSQERDPRYNEQFF. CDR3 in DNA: TGCGCCAGCAGCCAAGAGCGGGATCCCCGCTACAATGAGCAGTTCTTC.

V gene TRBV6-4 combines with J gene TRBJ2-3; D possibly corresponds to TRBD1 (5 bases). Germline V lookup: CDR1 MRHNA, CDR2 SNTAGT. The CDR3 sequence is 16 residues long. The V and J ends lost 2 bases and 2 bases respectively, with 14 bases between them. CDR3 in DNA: TGTGCCAGCAGTGACCCTGGGGCAGGGAACACAGATACGCAGTATTTT. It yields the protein CASSDPGAGNTDTQYF.

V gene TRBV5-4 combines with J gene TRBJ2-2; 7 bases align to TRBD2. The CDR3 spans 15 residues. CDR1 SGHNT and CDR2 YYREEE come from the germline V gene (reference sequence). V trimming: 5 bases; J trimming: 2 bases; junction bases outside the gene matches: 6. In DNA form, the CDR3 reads TGTGCCAGCAGACAGCTAGCGGCTAACACCGGGGAGCTGTTTTTT. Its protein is CASRQLAANTGELFF.

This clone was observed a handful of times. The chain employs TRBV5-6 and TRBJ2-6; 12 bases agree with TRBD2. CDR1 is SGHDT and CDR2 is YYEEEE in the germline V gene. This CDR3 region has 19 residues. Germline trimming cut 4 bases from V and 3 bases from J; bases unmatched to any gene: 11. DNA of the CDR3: TGTGCCAGCAGCGCCCGACTAGCGGGAGACCGACTTGGGGCCAACGTCCTGACTTTC. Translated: CASSARLAGDRLGANVLTF.

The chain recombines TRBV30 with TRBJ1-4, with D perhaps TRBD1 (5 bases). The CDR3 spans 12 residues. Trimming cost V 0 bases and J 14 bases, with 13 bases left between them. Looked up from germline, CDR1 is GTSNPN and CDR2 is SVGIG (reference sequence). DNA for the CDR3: TGTGCCTGGAGTGTAGGCAGGGCAGCTCTGTTTTTT. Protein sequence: CAWSVGRAALFF.